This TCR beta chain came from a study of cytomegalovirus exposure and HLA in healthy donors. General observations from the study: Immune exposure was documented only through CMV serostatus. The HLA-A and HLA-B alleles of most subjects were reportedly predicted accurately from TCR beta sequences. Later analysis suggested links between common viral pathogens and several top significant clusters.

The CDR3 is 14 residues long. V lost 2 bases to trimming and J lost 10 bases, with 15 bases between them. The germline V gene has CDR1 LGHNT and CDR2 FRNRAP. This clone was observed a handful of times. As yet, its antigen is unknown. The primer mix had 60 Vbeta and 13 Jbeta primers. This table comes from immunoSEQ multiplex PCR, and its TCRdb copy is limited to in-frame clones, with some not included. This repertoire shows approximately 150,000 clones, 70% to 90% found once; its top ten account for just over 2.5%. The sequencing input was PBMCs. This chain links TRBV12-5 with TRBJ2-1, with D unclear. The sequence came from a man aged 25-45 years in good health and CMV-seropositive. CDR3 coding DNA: TGTGCTAGTGGTTTGAAAGTTCCAGAACCAGAGCAGTTCTTC. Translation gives CASGLKVPEPEQFF.